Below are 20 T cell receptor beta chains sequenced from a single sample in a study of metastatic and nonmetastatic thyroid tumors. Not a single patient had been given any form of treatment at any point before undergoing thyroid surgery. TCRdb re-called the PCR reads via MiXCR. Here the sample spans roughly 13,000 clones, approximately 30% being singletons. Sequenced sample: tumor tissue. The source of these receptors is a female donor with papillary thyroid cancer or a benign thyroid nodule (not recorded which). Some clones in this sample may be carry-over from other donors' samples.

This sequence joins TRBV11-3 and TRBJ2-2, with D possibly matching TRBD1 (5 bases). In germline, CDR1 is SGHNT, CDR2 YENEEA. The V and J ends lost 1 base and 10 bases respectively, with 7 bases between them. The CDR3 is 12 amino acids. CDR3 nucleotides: TGTGCCAGCAGCTTAGGGGGCATGGAGCTGTTTTTT. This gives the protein CASSLGGMELFF.

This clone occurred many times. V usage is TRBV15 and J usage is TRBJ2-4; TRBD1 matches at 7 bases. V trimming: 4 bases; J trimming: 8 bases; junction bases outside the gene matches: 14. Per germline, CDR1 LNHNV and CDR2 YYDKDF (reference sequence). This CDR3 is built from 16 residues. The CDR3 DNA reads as TGTGCCACCAGCACCGACGAGGGGGCGTTTCGCGACATTCAGTACTTC. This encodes CATSTDEGAFRDIQYF.

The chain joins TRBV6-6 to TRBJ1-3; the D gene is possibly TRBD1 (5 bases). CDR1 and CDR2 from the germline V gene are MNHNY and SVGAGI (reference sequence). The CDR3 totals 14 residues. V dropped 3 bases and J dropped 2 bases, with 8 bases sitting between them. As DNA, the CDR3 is TGTGCCAGCAGTTATGGCAGGGCTGGAAACACCATATATTTT. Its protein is CASSYGRAGNTIYF.

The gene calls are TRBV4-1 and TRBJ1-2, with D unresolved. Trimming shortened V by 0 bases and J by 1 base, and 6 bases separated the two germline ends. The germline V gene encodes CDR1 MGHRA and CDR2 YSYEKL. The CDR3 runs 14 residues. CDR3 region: CASSQDRDNYGYTF. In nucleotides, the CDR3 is TGCGCCAGCAGCCAAGACAGAGATAACTATGGCTACACCTTC.

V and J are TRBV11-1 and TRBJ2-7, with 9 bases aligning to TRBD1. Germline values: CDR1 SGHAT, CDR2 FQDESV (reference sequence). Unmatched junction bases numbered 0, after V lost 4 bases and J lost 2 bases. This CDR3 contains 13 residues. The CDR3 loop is CASSWTGAYEQYF. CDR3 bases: TGTGCCAGCAGCTGGACAGGGGCCTACGAGCAGTACTTC.

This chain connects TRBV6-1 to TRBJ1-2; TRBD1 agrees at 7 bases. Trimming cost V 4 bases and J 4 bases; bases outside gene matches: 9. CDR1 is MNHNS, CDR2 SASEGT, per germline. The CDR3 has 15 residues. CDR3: CASSANRGYGYGYTF. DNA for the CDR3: TGTGCCAGCAGTGCGAACAGGGGATACGGCTATGGCTACACCTTC.

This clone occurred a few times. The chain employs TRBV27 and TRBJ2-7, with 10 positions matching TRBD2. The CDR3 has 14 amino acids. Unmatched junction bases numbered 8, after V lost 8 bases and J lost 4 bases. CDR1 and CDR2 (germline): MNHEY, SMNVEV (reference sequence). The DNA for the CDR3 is TGTGCCAGCGGGGCCGGGACTAGCGCGTACGAGCAGTACTTC. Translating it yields CASGAGTSAYEQYF.

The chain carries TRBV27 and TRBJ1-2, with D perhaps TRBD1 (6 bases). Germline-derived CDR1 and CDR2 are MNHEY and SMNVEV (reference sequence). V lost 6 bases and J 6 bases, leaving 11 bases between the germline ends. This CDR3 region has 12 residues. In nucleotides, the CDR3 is TGTGCCAGCAGCCCAACAGGGAATGGCTACACCTTC. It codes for CASSPTGNGYTF.

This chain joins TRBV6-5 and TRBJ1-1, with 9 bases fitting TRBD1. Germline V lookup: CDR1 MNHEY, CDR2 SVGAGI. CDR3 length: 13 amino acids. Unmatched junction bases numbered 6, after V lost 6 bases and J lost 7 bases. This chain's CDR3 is CASRLGQGFEAFF. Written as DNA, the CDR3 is TGTGCCAGCAGACTAGGACAGGGGTTTGAAGCTTTCTTT.

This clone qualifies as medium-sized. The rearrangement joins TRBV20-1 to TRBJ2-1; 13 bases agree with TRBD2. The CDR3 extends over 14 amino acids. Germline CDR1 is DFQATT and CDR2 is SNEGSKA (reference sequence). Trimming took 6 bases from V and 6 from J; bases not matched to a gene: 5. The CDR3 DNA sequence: TGCAGTGCCCATACTAGCGGGAGGGCCAATGAGCAGTTCTTC. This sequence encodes CSAHTSGRANEQFF.

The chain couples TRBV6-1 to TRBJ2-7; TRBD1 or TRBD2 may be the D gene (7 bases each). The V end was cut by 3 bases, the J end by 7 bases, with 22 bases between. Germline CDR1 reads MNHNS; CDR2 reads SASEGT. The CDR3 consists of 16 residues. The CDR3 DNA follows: TGTGCCAGCAGTGATGGCGGGAGTGCCCTACAGGGGGAGCAGTACTTC. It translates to CASSDGGSALQGEQYF.

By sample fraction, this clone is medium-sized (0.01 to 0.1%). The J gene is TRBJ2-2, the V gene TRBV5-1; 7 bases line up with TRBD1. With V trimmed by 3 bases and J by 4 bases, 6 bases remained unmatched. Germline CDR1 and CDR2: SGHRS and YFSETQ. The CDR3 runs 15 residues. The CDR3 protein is CASSSTGAGTGELFF. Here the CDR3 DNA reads TGCGCCAGCAGCTCCACAGGGGCGGGCACCGGGGAGCTGTTTTTT.

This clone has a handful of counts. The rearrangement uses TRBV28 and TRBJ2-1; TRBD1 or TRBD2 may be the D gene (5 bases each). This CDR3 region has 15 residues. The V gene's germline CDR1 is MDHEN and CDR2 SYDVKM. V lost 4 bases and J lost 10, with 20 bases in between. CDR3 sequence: CASSSRDPDTGEQFF. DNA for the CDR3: TGTGCCAGCAGTTCCCGGGACCCCGACACGGGCGAGCAGTTCTTC. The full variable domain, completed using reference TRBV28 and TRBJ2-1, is DVKVTQSSRYLVKRTGEKVFLECVQDMDHENMFWYRQDPGLGLRLIYFSYDVKMKEKGDIPEGYSVSREKKERFSLILESASTNQTSMYLCASSSRDPDTGEQFFGPGTRLTVL.

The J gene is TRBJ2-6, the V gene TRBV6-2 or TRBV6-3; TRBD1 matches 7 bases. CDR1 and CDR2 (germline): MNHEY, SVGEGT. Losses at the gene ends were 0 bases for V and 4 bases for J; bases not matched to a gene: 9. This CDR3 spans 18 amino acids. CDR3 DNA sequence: TGTGCCAGCAGTTACTCCGGACAGGCCCAATCCGGGGCCAACGTCCTGACTTTC. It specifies CASSYSGQAQSGANVLTF.

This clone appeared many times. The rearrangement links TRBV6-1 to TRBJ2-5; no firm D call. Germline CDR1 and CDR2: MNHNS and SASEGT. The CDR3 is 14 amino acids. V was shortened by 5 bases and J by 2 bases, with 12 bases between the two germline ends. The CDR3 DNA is TGTGCCAGCAGTAAAAGTTTTGAGCAAGAGACCCAGTACTTC. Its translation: CASSKSFEQETQYF.

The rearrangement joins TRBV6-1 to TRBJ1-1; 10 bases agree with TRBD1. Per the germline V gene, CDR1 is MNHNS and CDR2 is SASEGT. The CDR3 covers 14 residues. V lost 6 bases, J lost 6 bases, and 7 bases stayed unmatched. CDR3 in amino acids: CASRGTGAVAEAFF. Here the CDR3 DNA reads TGTGCCAGCAGGGGGACAGGGGCGGTCGCTGAAGCTTTCTTT.

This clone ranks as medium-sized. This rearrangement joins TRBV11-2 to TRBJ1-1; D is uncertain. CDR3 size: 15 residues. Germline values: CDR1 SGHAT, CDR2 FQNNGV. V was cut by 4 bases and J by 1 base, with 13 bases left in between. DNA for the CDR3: TGTGCCAGCAGCTATATCGACTCCTGGAACACTGAAGCTTTCTTT. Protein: CASSYIDSWNTEAFF.

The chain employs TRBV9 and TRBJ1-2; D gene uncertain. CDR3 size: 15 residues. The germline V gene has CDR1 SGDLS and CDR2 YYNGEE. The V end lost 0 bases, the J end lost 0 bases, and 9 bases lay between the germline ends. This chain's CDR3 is CASSVGIGTNYGYTF. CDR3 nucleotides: TGTGCCAGCAGCGTAGGGATAGGGACTAACTATGGCTACACCTTC.

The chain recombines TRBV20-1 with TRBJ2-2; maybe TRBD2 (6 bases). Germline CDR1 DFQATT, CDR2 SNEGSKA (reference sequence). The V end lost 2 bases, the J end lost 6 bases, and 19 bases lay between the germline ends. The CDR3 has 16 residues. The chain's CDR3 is CSARPRTKGVAGELFF. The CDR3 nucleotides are TGCAGTGCTAGACCAAGGACTAAAGGGGTAGCCGGGGAGCTGTTTTTT.

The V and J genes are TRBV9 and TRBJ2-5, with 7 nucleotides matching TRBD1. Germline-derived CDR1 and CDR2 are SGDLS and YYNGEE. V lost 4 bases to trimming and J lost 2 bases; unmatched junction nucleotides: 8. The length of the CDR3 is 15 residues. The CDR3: CASSPTGTHQETQYF. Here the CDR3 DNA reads TGTGCCAGCAGCCCGACAGGGACCCATCAAGAGACCCAGTACTTC.